These T cell receptor beta chains were read from a single sample in a study of blood T cell repertoires in COVID-19. Method: immunoSEQ multiplex PCR; TCRdb's copy keeps in-frame clones and lacks some. The sample carries just over 350,000 clones, around 88% recorded once. Sequenced input: peripheral blood. The receptors were sampled from a woman aged 60-75 years with COVID-19, enrolled during active disease. CDR3s include the opening cysteine and the closing phenylalanine or tryptophan. D genes are given only for firm matches. Size tells how often a clone was seen (once, few, many) or the class of an expanded clone, and some rows leave it out.

J	V	size	D	CDR3	DNA
TRBJ2-4	TRBV3-1/TRBV3-2	NA	TRBD1	CASSPLTGGGGAKNIQYF	TGTGCCAGCAGTCCCCTCACAGGGGGCGGAGGAGCCAAAAACATTCAGTACTTC
TRBJ1-4	TRBV5-1	NA	NA	CASSLGPTNEKLFF	TGCGCCAGCAGCTTGGGGCCAACTAATGAAAAACTGTTTTTT
TRBJ2-2	TRBV5-1	NA	TRBD2	CASSSVLAGNTGELFF	TGCGCCAGCAGCTCGGTGCTAGCGGGGAACACCGGGGAGCTGTTTTTT
TRBJ1-2	TRBV7-2	NA	NA	CASSSFYRSSYGYTF	TGTGCCAGCAGCTCCTTTTACAGGAGCTCCTATGGCTACACCTTC
TRBJ2-7	TRBV9	once	TRBD2	CASSVTPGLADEQYF	TGTGCCAGCAGCGTAACTCCGGGACTAGCGGACGAGCAGTACTTC
TRBJ2-5	TRBV3-1/TRBV3-2	once	NA	CASSQGGLPETQYF	TGTGCCAGCAGCCAAGGAGGACTACCGGAGACCCAGTACTTC
TRBJ2-1	TRBV5-4	NA	TRBD2	CASSPGLAGGLTLNEQFF	TGTGCCAGCAGCCCGGGACTAGCGGGGGGGCTGACCCTCAATGAGCAGTTCTTC
TRBJ1-2	TRBV7-6	NA	NA	CASSLAGADPYGYTF	TGTGCCAGCAGCTTAGCTGGGGCAGACCCCTATGGCTACACCTTC
TRBJ2-7	TRBV6-5	once	TRBD2	CASSGGGLAYEQYF	TGTGCCAGCAGCGGCGGGGGGCTAGCGTACGAGCAGTACTTC
TRBJ1-1	TRBV3-1/TRBV3-2	NA	TRBD1	CASSQDTRGLMGVGAFF	TGTGCCAGCAGCCAAGATACTAGGGGGCTTATGGGAGTCGGGGCTTTCTTT
TRBJ1-2	TRBV30	NA	NA	CASPRVRSHGYTF	TGTGCCTCCCCCAGGGTGCGGTCACATGGCTACACCTTC
TRBJ2-7	TRBV27	NA	NA	CASSPTVYEQYF	TGTGCCAGCAGCCCAACAGTTTACGAGCAGTACTTC
TRBJ2-1	TRBV7-3	NA	TRBD2	CASSLFGLAGAQFF	TGTGCCAGCAGCTTATTCGGGCTAGCGGGGGCGCAGTTCTTC
TRBJ2-1	TRBV9	NA	TRBD2	CASSVEGLAGFYNEQFF	TGTGCCAGCAGCGTAGAGGGACTAGCGGGATTTTACAATGAGCAGTTCTTC
TRBJ1-1	TRBV6-1	NA	NA	CASSERGFMNTEAFF	TGTGCCAGCAGTGAGAGGGGGTTCATGAACACTGAAGCTTTCTTT
TRBJ2-2	TRBV11-2	NA	TRBD1	CASSFSTGRWELFF	TGTGCCAGCAGCTTCTCGACAGGGAGATGGGAGCTGTTTTTT
TRBJ2-7	TRBV29-1	NA	NA	CSVEQGNEQYF	TGCAGCGTGGAGCAGGGTAACGAGCAGTACTTC
TRBJ2-7	TRBV4-3	NA	TRBD1	CASSPGAGGFYEQYF	TGCGCCAGCAGCCCTGGGGCAGGGGGCTTCTACGAGCAGTACTTC
TRBJ2-7	TRBV11-2	NA	NA	CASSFSQLYEQYF	TGTGCCAGCAGCTTCTCGCAACTCTACGAGCAGTACTTC
TRBJ2-3	TRBV9	NA	NA	CASSSSGSGDTQYF	TGTGCCAGCAGTTCATCGGGGAGTGGAGATACGCAGTATTTT
TRBJ1-1	TRBV12-3/TRBV12-4	NA	NA	CASSYRETEAFF	TGTGCCAGCAGTTACCGAGAGACTGAAGCTTTCTTT
TRBJ1-1	TRBV29-1	NA	NA	CSVEVWQNTEAFF	TGCAGCGTTGAAGTCTGGCAGAACACTGAAGCTTTCTTT
TRBJ2-3	TRBV9	NA	NA	CASSVGQSTDTQYF	TGTGCCAGCAGCGTAGGCCAGAGCACAGATACGCAGTATTTT
TRBJ1-5	TRBV7-2	once	NA	CASSSRGRGNQPQHF	TGTGCCAGCAGCTCCAGGGGAAGAGGCAATCAGCCCCAGCATTTT
TRBJ2-7	TRBV9	NA	NA	CASSPGTQSSEQYF	TGTGCCAGCAGCCCCGGGACTCAGTCGAGCGAGCAGTACTTC
TRBJ2-3	TRBV5-1	NA	NA	CASTNGATDTQYF	TGCGCCAGCACTAATGGTGCCACAGATACGCAGTATTTT
TRBJ1-4	TRBV12-3/TRBV12-4	NA	NA	CASAVNEKLFF	TGTGCCTCCGCAGTCAATGAAAAACTGTTTTTT
TRBJ2-3	TRBV7-2	NA	NA	CASSLKQWDTQYF	TGTGCCAGCAGCTTAAAACAGTGGGATACGCAGTATTTT
TRBJ2-1	TRBV7-7	NA	TRBD1	CASSPGDSSYNEQFF	TGTGCCAGCAGCCCCGGGGACAGTTCCTACAATGAGCAGTTCTTC
TRBJ2-1	TRBV7-2	NA	TRBD1	CASSLDRGWDEQFF	TGTGCCAGCAGCTTGGACAGGGGGTGGGATGAGCAGTTCTTC
TRBJ2-3	TRBV6-5	NA	NA	CASSLSSSTDTQYF	TGTGCCAGCAGCCTCAGTTCTAGCACAGATACGCAGTATTTT
TRBJ2-6	TRBV5-4	NA	NA	CASSLARDSGANVLTF	TGTGCCAGCAGCTTGGCCAGGGACTCTGGGGCCAACGTCCTGACTTTC
TRBJ1-2	TRBV29-1	once	NA	CSVEGSGGSVYTF	TGCAGCGTCGAAGGGTCAGGTGGTTCGGTCTACACCTTC
TRBJ1-2	TRBV3-1/TRBV3-2	NA	NA	CASSQDDTYYGYTF	TGTGCCAGCAGCCAAGATGACACCTACTATGGCTACACCTTC
TRBJ2-1	TRBV5-4	NA	NA	CASSLGGGAGDEQFF	TGTGCCAGCAGCTTGGGAGGGGGGGCCGGCGACGAGCAGTTCTTC
TRBJ2-7	TRBV3-1/TRBV3-2	NA	NA	CASSPRLEPYEQYF	TGTGCCAGCAGCCCCAGACTAGAACCCTACGAGCAGTACTTC
TRBJ2-7	TRBV5-1	NA	TRBD1	CASSVTGDYEQYF	TGCGCCAGCAGCGTCACAGGGGACTACGAGCAGTACTTC
TRBJ1-2	TRBV19	NA	NA	CASGLGANYGYTF	TGTGCCAGTGGATTGGGAGCTAACTATGGCTACACCTTC
TRBJ2-5	TRBV3-1/TRBV3-2	once	NA	CASSRVKTVGETQYF	TGTGCCAGCAGCCGAGTAAAGACTGTTGGGGAGACCCAGTACTTC
TRBJ1-5	TRBV7-2	once	NA	CASSLDRVGGNQPQHF	TGTGCCAGCAGCTTAGACAGGGTGGGTGGCAATCAGCCCCAGCATTTT
TRBJ1-5	TRBV3-1/TRBV3-2	NA	NA	CASSFHCRPEGVAAHTQPQHF	TGTGCCAGCAGCTTTCATTGCCGCCCGGAAGGTGTAGCCGCTCATACCCAGCCCCAGCATTTT
TRBJ2-4	TRBV30	NA	NA	CAYRVGNIQYF	TGTGCGTACAGGGTTGGAAACATTCAGTACTTC
TRBJ1-2	TRBV5-5	NA	NA	CASSFDGYYGYTF	TGTGCCAGCAGCTTTGACGGGTACTATGGCTACACCTTC
TRBJ1-4	TRBV9	NA	TRBD1	CASSAPGQGGANEKLFF	TGTGCCAGCAGCGCACCGGGACAGGGAGGGGCTAATGAAAAACTGTTTTTT
TRBJ2-7	TRBV4-1	NA	TRBD1	CASSQAGTGAYEQYF	TGCGCCAGCAGCCAAGCGGGGACAGGGGCCTACGAGCAGTACTTC
TRBJ1-1	TRBV5-1	few	TRBD1	CASSLSGGGNTEAFF	TGCGCCAGCAGCTTGTCAGGGGGCGGGAACACTGAAGCTTTCTTT
TRBJ2-7	TRBV5-1	once	NA	CASSKQGTPNEQYF	TGCGCCAGCAGCAAGCAGGGGACCCCTAACGAGCAGTACTTC
TRBJ2-7	TRBV10-3	NA	NA	CAISEGTILYEQYF	TGTGCCATCAGTGAGGGGACAATTCTCTACGAGCAGTACTTC